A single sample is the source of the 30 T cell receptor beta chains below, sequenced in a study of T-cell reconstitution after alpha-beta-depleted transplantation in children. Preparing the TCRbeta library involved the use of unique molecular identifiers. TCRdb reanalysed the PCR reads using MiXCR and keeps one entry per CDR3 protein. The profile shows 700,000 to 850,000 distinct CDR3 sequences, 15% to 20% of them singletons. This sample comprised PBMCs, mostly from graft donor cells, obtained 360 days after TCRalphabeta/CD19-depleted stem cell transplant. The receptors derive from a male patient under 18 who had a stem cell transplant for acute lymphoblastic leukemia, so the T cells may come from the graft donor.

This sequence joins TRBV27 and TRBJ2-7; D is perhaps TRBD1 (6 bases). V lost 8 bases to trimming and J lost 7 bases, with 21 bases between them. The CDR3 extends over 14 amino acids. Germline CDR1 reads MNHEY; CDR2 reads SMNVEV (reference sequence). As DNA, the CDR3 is TGTGCCAGCTCCCCCTTCACAGGGTTTGGAGAGCAGTACTTC. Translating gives CASSPFTGFGEQYF.

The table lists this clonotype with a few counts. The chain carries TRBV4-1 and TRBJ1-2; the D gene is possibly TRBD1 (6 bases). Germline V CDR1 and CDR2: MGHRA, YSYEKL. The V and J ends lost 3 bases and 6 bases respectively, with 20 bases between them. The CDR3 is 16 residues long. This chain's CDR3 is CASSQEKGEGGHGYTF. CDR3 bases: TGCGCCAGCAGCCAGGAAAAAGGGGAAGGGGGGCATGGCTACACCTTC.

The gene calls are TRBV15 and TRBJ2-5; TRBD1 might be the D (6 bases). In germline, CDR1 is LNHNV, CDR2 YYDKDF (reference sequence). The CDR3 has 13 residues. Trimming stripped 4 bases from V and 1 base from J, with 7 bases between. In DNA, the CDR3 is TGTGCCACCAGCACCAGGGGCCAAGAGACCCAGTACTTC. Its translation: CATSTRGQETQYF.

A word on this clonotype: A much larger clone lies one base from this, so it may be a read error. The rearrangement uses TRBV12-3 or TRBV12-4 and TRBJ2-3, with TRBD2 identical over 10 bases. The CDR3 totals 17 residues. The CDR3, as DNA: TGTACCAGCAGTCTCCTAGCGGGGGACGGAGGCACAGATACGCAGTATTTT. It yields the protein CTSSLLAGDGGTDTQYF.

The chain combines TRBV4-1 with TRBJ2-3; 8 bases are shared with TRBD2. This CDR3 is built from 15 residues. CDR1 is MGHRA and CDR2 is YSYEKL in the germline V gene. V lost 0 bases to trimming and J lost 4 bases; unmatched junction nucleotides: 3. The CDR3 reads CASSQEWREADTQYF. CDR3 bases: TGCGCCAGCAGCCAAGAATGGCGGGAGGCAGATACGCAGTATTTT.

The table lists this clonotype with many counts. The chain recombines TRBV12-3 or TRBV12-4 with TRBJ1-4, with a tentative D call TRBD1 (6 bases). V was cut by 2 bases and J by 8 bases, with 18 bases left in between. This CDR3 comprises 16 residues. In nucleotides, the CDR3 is TGTGCCAGCAGTTTACGGGGGGCTGGGGTAAAAGAAAAACTGTTTTTT. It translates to CASSLRGAGVKEKLFF.

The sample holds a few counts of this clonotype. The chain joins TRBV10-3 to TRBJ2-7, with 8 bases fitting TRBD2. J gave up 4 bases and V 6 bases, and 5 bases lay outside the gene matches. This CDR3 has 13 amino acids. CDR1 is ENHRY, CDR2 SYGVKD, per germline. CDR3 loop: CAIRPGLEYEQYF. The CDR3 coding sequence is TGTGCCATCAGGCCGGGACTAGAGTACGAGCAGTACTTC.

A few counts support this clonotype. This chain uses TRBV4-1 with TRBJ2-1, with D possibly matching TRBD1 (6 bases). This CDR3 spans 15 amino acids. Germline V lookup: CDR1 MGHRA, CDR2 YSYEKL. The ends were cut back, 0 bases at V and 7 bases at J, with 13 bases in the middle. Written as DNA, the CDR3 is TGCGCCAGCAGCCAAGACAGGGGCCCCCCTAATGAGCAGTTCTTC. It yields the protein CASSQDRGPPNEQFF.

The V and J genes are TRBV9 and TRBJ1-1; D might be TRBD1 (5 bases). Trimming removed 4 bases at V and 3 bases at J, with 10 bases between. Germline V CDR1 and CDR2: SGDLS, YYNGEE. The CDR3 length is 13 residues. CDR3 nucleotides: TGTGCCAGCAGCCGGGACGGACACACTGAAGCTTTCTTT. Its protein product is CASSRDGHTEAFF.

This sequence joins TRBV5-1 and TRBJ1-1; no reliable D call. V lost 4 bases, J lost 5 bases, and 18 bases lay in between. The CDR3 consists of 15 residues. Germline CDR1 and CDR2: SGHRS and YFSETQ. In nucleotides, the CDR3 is TGCGCCAGCAGCCGTACGCCGTTGGGAGGTACTGAAGCTTTCTTT. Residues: CASSRTPLGGTEAFF.

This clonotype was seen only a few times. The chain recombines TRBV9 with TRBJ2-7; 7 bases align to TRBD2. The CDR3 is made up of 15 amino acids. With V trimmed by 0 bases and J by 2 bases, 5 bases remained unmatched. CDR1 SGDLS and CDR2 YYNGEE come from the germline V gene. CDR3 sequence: CASSVGGRDTYEQYF. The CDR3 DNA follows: TGTGCCAGCAGCGTAGGTGGGAGGGATACCTACGAGCAGTACTTC. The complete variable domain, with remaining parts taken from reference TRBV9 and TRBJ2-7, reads DSGVTQTPKHLITATGQRVTLRCSPRSGDLSVYWYQQSLDQGLQFLIQYYNGEERAKGNILERFSAQQFPDLHSELNLSSLELGDSALYFCASSVGGRDTYEQYFGPGTRLTVT.

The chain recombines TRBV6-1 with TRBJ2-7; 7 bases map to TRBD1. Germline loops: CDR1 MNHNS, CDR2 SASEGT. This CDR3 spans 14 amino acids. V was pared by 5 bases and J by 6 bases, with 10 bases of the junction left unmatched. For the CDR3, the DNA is TGTGCCAGCAGTCCGACAGGGACCTTCGCCGAGCAGTACTTC. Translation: CASSPTGTFAEQYF.

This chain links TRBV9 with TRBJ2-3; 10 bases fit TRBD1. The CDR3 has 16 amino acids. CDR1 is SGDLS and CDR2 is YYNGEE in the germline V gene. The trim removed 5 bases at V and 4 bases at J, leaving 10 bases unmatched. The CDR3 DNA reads TGTGCCAGCAGTGATGAGGGGACAGGGGTGTCAGATACGCAGTATTTT. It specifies CASSDEGTGVSDTQYF.

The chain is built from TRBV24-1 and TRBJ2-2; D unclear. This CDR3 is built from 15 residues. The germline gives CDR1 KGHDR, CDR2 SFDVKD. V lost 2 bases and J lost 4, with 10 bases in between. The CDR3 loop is CATSDSVWSTGELFF. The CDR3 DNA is TGTGCCACCAGTGATTCCGTCTGGAGCACCGGGGAGCTGTTTTTT.

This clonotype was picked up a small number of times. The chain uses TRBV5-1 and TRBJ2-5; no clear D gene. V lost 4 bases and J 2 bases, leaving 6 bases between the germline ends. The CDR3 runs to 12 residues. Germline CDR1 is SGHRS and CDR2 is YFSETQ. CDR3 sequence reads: CASSRRQETQYF. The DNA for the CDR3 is TGCGCCAGCAGCCGTCGGCAAGAGACCCAGTACTTC.

CDR3 residues: CASSPTGTENSPLHF. In nucleotides, the CDR3 is TGTGCCAGCTCACCCACTGGGACGGAGAATTCACCCCTCCACTTT. The J gene is TRBJ1-6, the V gene TRBV18; weak D call: TRBD1 (5 bases). CDR3 length: 15 residues. Germline CDR1 reads KGHSH; CDR2 reads LQKENI. The germline V and J ends were trimmed by 3 bases and 7 bases, with 13 bases remaining between them.

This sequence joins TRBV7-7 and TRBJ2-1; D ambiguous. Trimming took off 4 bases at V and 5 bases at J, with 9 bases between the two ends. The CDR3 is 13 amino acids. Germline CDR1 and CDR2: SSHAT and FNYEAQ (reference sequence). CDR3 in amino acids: CASSSSRNNEQFF. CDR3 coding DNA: TGTGCCAGCAGCTCCTCCCGCAACAATGAGCAGTTCTTC.

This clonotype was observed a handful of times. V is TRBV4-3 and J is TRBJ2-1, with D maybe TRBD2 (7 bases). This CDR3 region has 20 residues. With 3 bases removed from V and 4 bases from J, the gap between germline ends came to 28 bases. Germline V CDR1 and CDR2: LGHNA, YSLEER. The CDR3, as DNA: TGCGCCAGCAGCCAGCCGCGGGACACCCTTCCTGGGACTACATACAATGAGCAGTTCTTC. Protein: CASSQPRDTLPGTTYNEQFF.

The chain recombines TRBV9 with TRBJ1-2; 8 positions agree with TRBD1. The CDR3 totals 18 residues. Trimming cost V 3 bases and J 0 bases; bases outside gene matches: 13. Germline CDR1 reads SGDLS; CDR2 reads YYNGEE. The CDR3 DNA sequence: TGTGCCAGCAGCGCCAGGACAGGGAAGGCCGATTCTAACTATGGCTACACCTTC. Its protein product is CASSARTGKADSNYGYTF.

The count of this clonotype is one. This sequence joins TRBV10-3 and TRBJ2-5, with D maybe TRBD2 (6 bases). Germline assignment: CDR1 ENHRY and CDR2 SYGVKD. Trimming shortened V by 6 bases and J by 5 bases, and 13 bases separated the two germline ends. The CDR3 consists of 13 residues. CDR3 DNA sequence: TGTGCCATCAGCCCCCCAGGGAGGGAGACCCAGTACTTC. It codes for CAISPPGRETQYF.

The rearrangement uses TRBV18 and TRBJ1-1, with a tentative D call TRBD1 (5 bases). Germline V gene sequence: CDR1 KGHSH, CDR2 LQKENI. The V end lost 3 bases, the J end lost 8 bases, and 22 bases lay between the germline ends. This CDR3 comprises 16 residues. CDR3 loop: CASSPTDWGRYPEAFF. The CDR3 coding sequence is TGTGCCAGCTCACCTACTGACTGGGGACGATACCCCGAAGCTTTCTTT.

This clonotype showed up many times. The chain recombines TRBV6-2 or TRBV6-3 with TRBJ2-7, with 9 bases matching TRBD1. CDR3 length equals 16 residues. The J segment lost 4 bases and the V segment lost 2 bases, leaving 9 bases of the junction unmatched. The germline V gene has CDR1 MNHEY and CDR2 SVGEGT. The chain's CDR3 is CASSYLGTGLWYEQYF. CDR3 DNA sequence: TGTGCCAGCAGTTACCTCGGGACAGGGCTATGGTACGAGCAGTACTTC.

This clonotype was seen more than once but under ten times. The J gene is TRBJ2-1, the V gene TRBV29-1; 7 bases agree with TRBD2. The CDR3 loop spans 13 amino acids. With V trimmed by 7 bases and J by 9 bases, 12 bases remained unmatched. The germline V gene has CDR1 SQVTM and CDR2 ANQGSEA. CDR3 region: CSANRDYNGEQFF. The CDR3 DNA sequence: TGCAGCGCGAACCGGGACTACAACGGTGAGCAGTTCTTC.

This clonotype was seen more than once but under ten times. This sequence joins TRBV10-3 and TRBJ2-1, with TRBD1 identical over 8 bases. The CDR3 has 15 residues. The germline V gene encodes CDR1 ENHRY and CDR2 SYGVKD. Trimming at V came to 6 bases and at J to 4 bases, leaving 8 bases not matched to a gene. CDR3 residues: CAISPGQAVYNEQFF. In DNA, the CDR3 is TGTGCCATCAGCCCGGGACAGGCGGTATACAATGAGCAGTTCTTC.

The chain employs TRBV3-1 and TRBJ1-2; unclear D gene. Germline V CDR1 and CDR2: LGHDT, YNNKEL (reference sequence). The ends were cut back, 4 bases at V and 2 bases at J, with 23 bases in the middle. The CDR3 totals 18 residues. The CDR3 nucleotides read TGTGCCAGCAGCCCCCGCGGCGGTCGGTTTGGAACCAACTATGGCTACACCTTC. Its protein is CASSPRGGRFGTNYGYTF.

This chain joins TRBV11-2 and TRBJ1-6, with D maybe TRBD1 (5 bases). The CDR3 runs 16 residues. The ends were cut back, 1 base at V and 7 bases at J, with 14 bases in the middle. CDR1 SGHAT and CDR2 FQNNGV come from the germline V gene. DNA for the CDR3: TGTGCCAGCAGCTTAGGTGGGACCGCGGCAAATTCACCCCTCCACTTT. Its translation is CASSLGGTAANSPLHF.

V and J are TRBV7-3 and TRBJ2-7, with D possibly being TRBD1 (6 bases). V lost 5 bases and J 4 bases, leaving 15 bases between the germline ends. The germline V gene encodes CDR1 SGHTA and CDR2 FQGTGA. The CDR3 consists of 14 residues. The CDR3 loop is CASSLQGGDYEQYF. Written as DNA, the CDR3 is TGTGCCAGCAGCCTACAAGGGGGAGATTACGAGCAGTACTTC.

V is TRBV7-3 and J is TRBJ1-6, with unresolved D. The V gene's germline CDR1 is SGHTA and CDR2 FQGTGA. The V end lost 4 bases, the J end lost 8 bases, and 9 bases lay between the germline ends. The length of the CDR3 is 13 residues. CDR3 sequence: CASSSSLDSPLHF. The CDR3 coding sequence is TGTGCCAGCAGCTCCTCGCTGGATTCACCCCTCCACTTT.

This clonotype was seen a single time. CDR3 loop: CASSLGETGGNEQYF. CDR3 bases: TGCGCCAGCAGCTTAGGCGAGACAGGGGGTAACGAGCAGTACTTC. This chain connects TRBV5-1 to TRBJ2-7; 9 bases match TRBD1. The CDR3 covers 15 residues. V lost 2 bases to trimming and J lost 5 bases; unmatched junction nucleotides: 8. Germline loops: CDR1 SGHRS, CDR2 YFSETQ. Drawing the rest from reference TRBV5-1 and TRBJ2-7, the complete variable domain is KAGVTQTPRYLIKTRGQQVTLSCSPISGHRSVSWYQQTPGQGLQFLFEYFSETQRNKGNFPGRFSGRQFSNSRSEMNVSTLELGDSALYLCASSLGETGGNEQYFGPGTRLTVT.

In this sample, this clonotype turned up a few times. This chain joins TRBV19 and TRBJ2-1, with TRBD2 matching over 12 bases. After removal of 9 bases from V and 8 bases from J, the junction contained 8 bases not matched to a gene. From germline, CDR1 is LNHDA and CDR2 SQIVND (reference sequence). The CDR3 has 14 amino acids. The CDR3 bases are TGTGCCAGCAAAGCTAGCGGGAGGGGCTATGAGCAGTTCTTC. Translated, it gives CASKASGRGYEQFF.